This T cell receptor (beta chain) was recovered during a study of T cell responses to AZD1222 COVID-19 vaccine. Study results and caveats: Close to half of spike-specific TCRs reportedly recognize unmutated variant regions. Spike-wide vaccine-associated CD4 TCRs dominated at 160-218 and 743-854. Repertoire sampling happened only post peak T cell response. Females made up more of the donors, who were largely white British, and clonal diversity may have come out too low.

TCRdb's copy holds only in-frame clones and misses some; the assay was immunoSEQ multiplex PCR. The sample includes some 130,000 clones, approximately 92% seen only once; the top ten take approximately 7%. Trimming cost V 1 base and J 3 bases, with 9 bases left between them. Germline loops: CDR1 MNHNS, CDR2 SASEGT. This CDR3 region has 14 residues. A word on this clone: Its antigen is as yet unknown.

The rearrangement links TRBV6-1 to TRBJ2-5, with unresolved D. The sequence was collected from an adult who received the AZD1222 COVID-19 vaccine. Source: peripheral blood, taken 28 days after the second AZD1222 dose. CDR3 nucleotides: TGTGCCAGCAGTGAAGGGGGAAATGAAGAGACCCAGTACTTC. This gives the protein CASSEGGNEETQYF.